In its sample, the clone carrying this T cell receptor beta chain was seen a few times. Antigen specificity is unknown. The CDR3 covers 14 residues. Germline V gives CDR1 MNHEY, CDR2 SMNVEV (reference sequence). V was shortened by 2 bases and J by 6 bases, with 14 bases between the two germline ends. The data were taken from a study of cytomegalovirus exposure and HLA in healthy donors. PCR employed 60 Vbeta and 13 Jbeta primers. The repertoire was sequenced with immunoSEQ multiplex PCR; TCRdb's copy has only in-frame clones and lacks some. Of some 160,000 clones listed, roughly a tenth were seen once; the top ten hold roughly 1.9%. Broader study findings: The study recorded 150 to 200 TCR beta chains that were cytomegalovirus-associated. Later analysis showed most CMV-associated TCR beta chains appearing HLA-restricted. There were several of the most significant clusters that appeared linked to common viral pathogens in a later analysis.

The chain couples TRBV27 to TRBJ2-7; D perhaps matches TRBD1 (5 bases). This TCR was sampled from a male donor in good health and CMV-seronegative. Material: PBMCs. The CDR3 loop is CASSLRQGGLEQYF. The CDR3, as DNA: TGTGCCAGCAGTTTAAGGCAGGGTGGGCTCGAGCAGTACTTC.